A selection of T cell receptor beta chains follows, all from one sample in a study of neoadjuvant nivolumab and ipilimumab in lung cancer. Clones were sequenced by immunoSEQ multiplex PCR, and TCRdb holds only the in-frame ones, with some missing. This repertoire shows 30,000 or so clones, 75% to 95% found once; its top ten account for around 5%. This specimen consisted of peripheral blood, obtained after neoadjuvant nivolumab, alone or with ipilimumab, at or shortly before surgery. All receptors come from an adult with non-small cell lung cancer. The CDR3 runs from the conserved cysteine through the conserved F or W. The order of the fields is CDR3 protein, CDR3 DNA, V gene, D gene, clone size, J gene. D genes are given only for firm matches. Clone size is given for some rows only: seen once, a few or many times, or a class if the clone is expanded.

CASSVAPDWGTEAFF	TGTGCCAGCAGCGTAGCTCCCGACTGGGGCACTGAAGCTTTCTTT	TRBV9	NA	NA	TRBJ1-1
CAISESQGGMNTEAFF	TGTGCCATCAGTGAGTCACAGGGCGGGATGAACACTGAAGCTTTCTTT	TRBV10-3	NA	NA	TRBJ1-1
CASRLSEKDTEAFF	TGTGCCAGCAGGCTCTCGGAAAAAGACACTGAAGCTTTCTTT	TRBV11-2	NA	NA	TRBJ1-1
CASSQDRGLGNYGYTF	TGCGCCAGCAGCCAAGACCGAGGACTAGGTAACTATGGCTACACCTTC	TRBV4-1	NA	NA	TRBJ1-2
CASSVPGRGGTEAFF	TGTGCCAGCAGCGTACCTGGCAGGGGGGGGACTGAAGCTTTCTTT	TRBV5-4	TRBD1	NA	TRBJ1-1
CASSFDGAGGTDTQYF	TGTGCCAGCAGCTTTGATGGAGCGGGGGGAACAGATACGCAGTATTTT	TRBV11-2	TRBD2	NA	TRBJ2-3
CASSLSGETQYF	TGTGCCAGCAGCCTTTCGGGAGAGACCCAGTACTTC	TRBV9	NA	NA	TRBJ2-5
CASKKGGPGRGDEQYF	TGCGCCAGCAAAAAAGGGGGCCCGGGTCGCGGTGATGAGCAGTACTTC	TRBV10-2	TRBD1	NA	TRBJ2-7
CASSLDSQGTMNTEAFF	TGCGCCAGCAGCTTAGACTCACAGGGGACTATGAACACTGAAGCTTTCTTT	TRBV5-1	TRBD1	NA	TRBJ1-1
CASSLGGRTVNTGELFF	TGTGCCAGCAGCTTGGGTGGGAGAACAGTAAACACCGGGGAGCTGTTTTTT	TRBV5-4	NA	once	TRBJ2-2
CASSPPQGAITEAFF	TGTGCCAGCAGCCCACCACAGGGGGCGATCACTGAAGCTTTCTTT	TRBV5-4	TRBD1	NA	TRBJ1-1
CASSKHGQGADYGYTF	TGTGCCAGCAGTAAACATGGACAGGGGGCGGACTATGGCTACACCTTC	TRBV2	TRBD1	NA	TRBJ1-2
CASSLFRQDSYGYTF	TGTGCCAGCAGCTTATTCCGACAGGACTCCTATGGCTACACCTTC	TRBV11-2	NA	NA	TRBJ1-2
CASSHREGYGLTNEKLFF	TGTGCCAGCAGCCACCGAGAGGGATATGGCTTAACTAATGAAAAACTGTTTTTT	TRBV7-2	NA	NA	TRBJ1-4
CASSYGGARTEAFF	TGTGCCAGCAGTTACGGGGGGGCGCGGACTGAAGCTTTCTTT	TRBV6-5	NA	NA	TRBJ1-1
CASSTQGGGTEAFF	TGCGCCAGCAGCACCCAGGGGGGAGGCACTGAAGCTTTCTTT	TRBV5-1	TRBD1	NA	TRBJ1-1
CASSLGTANYGYTF	TGTGCCAGCAGCCTAGGGACAGCTAACTATGGCTACACCTTC	TRBV13	TRBD1	NA	TRBJ1-2
CASSLTGTKYNSPLHF	TGCGCCAGCAGCTTGACCGGGACAAAATATAATTCACCCCTCCACTTT	TRBV5-1	NA	NA	TRBJ1-6
CASSFDLTGNEQFF	TGTGCCAGCAGCTTCGACCTTACAGGCAATGAGCAGTTCTTC	TRBV5-6	NA	NA	TRBJ2-1
CASSSLDRARSEQYF	TGCGCCAGCAGCTCTCTCGACAGGGCCAGGAGCGAGCAGTACTTC	TRBV5-1	TRBD1	NA	TRBJ2-7
CASSFHQGAREQYF	TGTGCCAGCAGTTTTCATCAGGGGGCGCGCGAGCAGTACTTC	TRBV2	TRBD1	NA	TRBJ2-7
CASSVGTTSGNTIYF	TGTGCCAGCAGCGTGGGGACAACGTCTGGAAACACCATATATTTT	TRBV9	NA	NA	TRBJ1-3
CASSEAGARTEQYF	TGTGCCAGCAGTGAAGCGGGGGCCAGGACCGAGCAGTACTTC	TRBV2	NA	NA	TRBJ2-7
CASSQDTGWHYGYTF	TGCGCCAGCAGCCAAGATACAGGTTGGCACTATGGCTACACCTTC	TRBV4-3	NA	NA	TRBJ1-2
CASSTNRVNEQFF	TGTGCCAGCAGCACAAACAGGGTCAATGAGCAGTTCTTC	TRBV11-3	NA	NA	TRBJ2-1
CSVKQGAGNEQFF	TGCAGCGTAAAACAGGGGGCGGGAAATGAGCAGTTCTTC	TRBV29-1	TRBD1	once	TRBJ2-1
CASSSLDRPRGETQYF	TGTGCCAGCAGCTCACTTGACAGGCCCCGGGGGGAGACCCAGTACTTC	TRBV11-1	NA	NA	TRBJ2-5
CASSPFRRGSGNEQFF	TGTGCCAGCAGCCCCTTCCGGAGGGGGTCAGGCAATGAGCAGTTCTTC	TRBV7-2	NA	NA	TRBJ2-1
CASSLASRVETGELFF	TGTGCCAGCAGCTTGGCCTCCAGGGTCGAAACCGGGGAGCTGTTTTTT	TRBV5-5	NA	NA	TRBJ2-2
CASSSGRDSGEAFF	TGTGCCAGCAGCTCTGGACGGGACTCAGGTGAAGCTTTCTTT	TRBV7-3	NA	NA	TRBJ1-1
CASSAGTGVEKLFF	TGCGCCAGCAGCGCTGGGACAGGGGTTGAAAAACTGTTTTTT	TRBV5-1	TRBD1	NA	TRBJ1-4
CASSVGREETQYF	TGTGCCAGCAGCGTCGGGAGGGAAGAGACCCAGTACTTC	TRBV7-2	TRBD2	NA	TRBJ2-5
CSAGETYEQYF	TGCAGTGCAGGGGAAACCTACGAGCAGTACTTC	TRBV20-1	NA	NA	TRBJ2-7
CASSLYRDKSNYGYTF	TGTGCCAGCAGCCTCTACCGGGACAAGAGTAACTATGGCTACACCTTC	TRBV5-4	NA	NA	TRBJ1-2
CASSLGTGGYEQYF	TGTGCCAGCAGTCTAGGGACAGGGGGTTACGAGCAGTACTTC	TRBV6-1	TRBD1	NA	TRBJ2-7
CASSLMAGDNSPLHF	TGTGCCAGCAGCTTAATGGCAGGAGATAATTCACCCCTCCACTTT	TRBV7-3	NA	NA	TRBJ1-6
CASRTELPYEQYF	TGTGCCAGCAGAACAGAACTACCCTACGAGCAGTACTTC	TRBV7-2	NA	NA	TRBJ2-7
CASSLIISSPAVF	TGTGCCAGCAGCTTAATAATATCTAGCCCAGCTGTCTTT	TRBV7-2	NA	NA	TRBJ1-1
CASSPQRTSQGEQYF	TGTGCCAGCAGTCCCCAGAGGACCTCTCAGGGGGAGCAGTACTTC	TRBV6-5	NA	NA	TRBJ2-7
CASSLAGAAQETQYF	TGTGCCAGCAGCTTAGCGGGGGCAGCTCAAGAGACCCAGTACTTC	TRBV11-3	NA	NA	TRBJ2-5
CASSQRTPGEQYF	TGTGCCAGCAGCCAACGAACCCCTGGCGAGCAGTACTTC	TRBV14	NA	NA	TRBJ2-7